This T cell receptor (beta chain) was sequenced for a study of cytomegalovirus exposure and HLA in healthy donors. Study results and limitations: Earlier analysis looked at TCR beta V segments, and most were productive about 90% or about 30% of the time. What a later analysis reportedly showed was that an Asian-associated ancestry cluster had fewer N-insertions than the roughly 670-donor mean. TRBV6-2, TRBV6-3 and other indistinguishable V segments were excluded. Differences between HLA loci emerged in a later analysis of TCR association rates, with DRB1 most and HLA-C fewest.

Comments on this clone: The antigen is unknown.

The PCR was carried out with 60 Vbeta primers and 13 Jbeta primers. The repertoire was sequenced with immunoSEQ multiplex PCR; TCRdb's copy has only in-frame clones and lacks some. The sample gives about 120,000 clones, around 75% of which show up once; under 9.5% is in the top ten. This CDR3 is built from 13 residues. The V end was cut by 3 bases, the J end by 0 bases, with 7 bases between. Per the germline V gene, CDR1 is SGHNT and CDR2 is YYREEE (reference sequence). The TCR was taken from a woman aged 45-65 years in good health and CMV-seropositive. The sequenced sample consisted of PBMCs. The chain combines TRBV5-4 with TRBJ2-7, with TRBD2 as a possible D gene (6 bases). The CDR3 DNA reads TGTGCCAGCAGCTCGGGAGACTCCTACGAGCAGTACTTC. As protein: CASSSGDSYEQYF.